The clone carrying this T cell receptor (beta chain) was detected a few times. MiXCR, run by TCRdb on the PCR reads, gives a single entry per CDR3 protein. The sample records some 680,000 distinct CDR3 sequences, 25% being singletons. The data were obtained in a study of molecular identifiers for immune sequencing clone quantification. Germline V gives CDR1 MNHEY, CDR2 SVGAGI. Deletions cut 6 bases from V and 0 bases from J, with 12 bases between. The CDR3 is 16 amino acids. The sequencing input was naive CD8+ T cells from blood, with Jurkat cell RNA spiked in. The sample's subset: FACS-sorted CD8+CD4-CCR7+CD45RA+ naive T cells. This receptor was obtained from a human donor in good health. Some libraries in this study had Jurkat cell RNA spiked in. The chain is built from TRBV6-5 and TRBJ1-6; the D is unclear. The DNA for the CDR3 is TGTGCCAGCAGAGCACTGACGAGCTCCTATAATTCACCCCTCCACTTT. As protein: CASRALTSSYNSPLHF.